This T cell receptor (beta chain) was documented in a study of OX40 agonist ivuxolimab in advanced cancers. Whole-study results and caveats: Clonal expansion was seen in CD4+ and CD8+ blood T cells by week 6 at 0.1 to 3.0 mg/kg.

Researchers took blood at baseline, on cycle 4 day 1, and on cycle 7 day 1. Measured with immunoSEQ multiplex PCR; TCRdb has only the in-frame clones, and not every one. The profile shows under 40,000 clones, approximately 80% of them singletons. Notes on this clone: Its specificity is not known.

Trimming cost V 1 base and J 4 bases, with 8 bases left between them. This CDR3 comprises 13 residues. Germline V gene data show CDR1 as MNHNS and CDR2 as SASEGT. Source: CD4+ or CD8+ T cells sorted from blood, taken in a trial of the OX40 agonist ivuxolimab. The chain has TRBV6-1 and TRBJ2-7; D is uncertain. The sequence came from an adult with an advanced solid tumor such as melanoma, head and neck, liver or kidney cancer. The CDR3 region is CASSEGKPYEQYF. The CDR3, as DNA: TGTGCCAGCAGTGAAGGGAAACCATACGAGCAGTACTTC.